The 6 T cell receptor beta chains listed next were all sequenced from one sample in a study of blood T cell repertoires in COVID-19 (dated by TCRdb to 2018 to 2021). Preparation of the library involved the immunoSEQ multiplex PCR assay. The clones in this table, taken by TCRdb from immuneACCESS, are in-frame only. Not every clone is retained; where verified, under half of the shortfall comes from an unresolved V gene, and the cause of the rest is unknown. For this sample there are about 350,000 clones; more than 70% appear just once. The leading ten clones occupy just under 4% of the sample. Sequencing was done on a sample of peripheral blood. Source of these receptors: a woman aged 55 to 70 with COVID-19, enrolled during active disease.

CDR3 DNA: TGTGCCAGCACAGACAACATGAACACTGAAGCTTTCTTT. Translated: CASTDNMNTEAFF. The V call is TRBV6-6, the J call TRBJ1-1; unclear D gene. Per germline, CDR1 MNHNY and CDR2 SVGAGI (reference sequence). V was cut by 7 bases and J by 0 bases, with 9 bases left in between. This CDR3 is built from 13 residues.

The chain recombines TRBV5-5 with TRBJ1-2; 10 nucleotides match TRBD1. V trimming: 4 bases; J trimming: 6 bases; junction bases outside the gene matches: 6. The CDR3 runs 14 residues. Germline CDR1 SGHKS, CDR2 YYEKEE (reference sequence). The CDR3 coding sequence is TGTGCCAGCAGCAAGGACAGGGGGTTCGATGGCTACACCTTC. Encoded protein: CASSKDRGFDGYTF.

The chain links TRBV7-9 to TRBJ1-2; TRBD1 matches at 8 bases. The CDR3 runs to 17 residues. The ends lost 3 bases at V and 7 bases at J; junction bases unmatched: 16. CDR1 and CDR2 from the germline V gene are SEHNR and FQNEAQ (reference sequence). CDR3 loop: CASSFEGLLAGGSGYTF. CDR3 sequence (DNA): TGTGCCAGCAGCTTTGAGGGGTTGTTGGCAGGGGGCTCTGGCTACACCTTC.

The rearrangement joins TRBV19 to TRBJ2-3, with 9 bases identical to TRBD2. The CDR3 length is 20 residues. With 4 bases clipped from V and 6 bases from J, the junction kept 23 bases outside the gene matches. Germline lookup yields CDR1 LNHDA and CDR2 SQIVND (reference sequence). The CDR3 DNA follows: TGTGCCAGTAGTACCAAGCGGGGGTCCCTAGCGGGGACGGTCCCGGATACGCAGTATTTT. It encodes CASSTKRGSLAGTVPDTQYF.

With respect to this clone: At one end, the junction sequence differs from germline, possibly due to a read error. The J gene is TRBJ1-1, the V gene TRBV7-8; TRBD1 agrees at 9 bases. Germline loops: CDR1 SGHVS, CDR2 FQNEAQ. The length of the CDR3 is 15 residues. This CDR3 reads CAGSLATGGRTEAFF. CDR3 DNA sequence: TGTGCCGGCAGCTTAGCGACAGGGGGGCGAACTGAAGCTTTCTTT.

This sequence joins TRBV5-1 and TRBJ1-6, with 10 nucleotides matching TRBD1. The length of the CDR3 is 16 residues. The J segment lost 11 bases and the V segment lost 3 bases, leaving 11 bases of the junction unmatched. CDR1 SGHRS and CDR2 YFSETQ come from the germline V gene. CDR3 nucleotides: TGCGCCAGCAGCTGGGCCGGGACAGGGGCGGATGCACCCCTCCACTTT. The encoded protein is CASSWAGTGADAPLHF.